A selection of T cell receptor beta chains follows, all from one sample in a study of shared clonotypes between healthy human individuals. The method was immunoSEQ multiplex PCR; TCRdb's version includes in-frame clones alone and lacks a portion of them. This sample has 750,000 to 1,000,000 clones, with 85% to 95% found just once. The sequenced material came from naive CD8+ T cells sorted from blood. The receptors shown here come from a man between 25 and 39 years old in good health. The CDR3 runs from the conserved cysteine through the conserved F or W.

>TRBV7-9|TRBJ2-1
CASSPLIRGGDEQFF
>TRBV25-1|TRBJ1-1
CARIRQTEAFF
>TRBV29-1|TRBJ2-2
CSVELGQLNTGELFF
>TRBV2|TRBJ2-1
CASSGLAGYDEQFF
>TRBV27|TRBJ1-2
CASSALPRDNYGYTF
>TRBV27|TRBJ2-1
CASSPLFAGGKYSYNEQFF
>TRBV28|TRBJ2-3
CASRLGGGTSTDTQYF
>TRBV27|TRBJ2-2
CASSLSSRELFF
>TRBV28|TRBJ2-7
CASSYPASGHAGEYEQYF
>TRBV6-5|TRBJ1-1
CASSYLGRLNTEAFF
>TRBV7-9|TRBJ2-4
CASSQGLGGDIQYF
>TRBV5-6|TRBJ1-5
CASSFSQANQPQHF